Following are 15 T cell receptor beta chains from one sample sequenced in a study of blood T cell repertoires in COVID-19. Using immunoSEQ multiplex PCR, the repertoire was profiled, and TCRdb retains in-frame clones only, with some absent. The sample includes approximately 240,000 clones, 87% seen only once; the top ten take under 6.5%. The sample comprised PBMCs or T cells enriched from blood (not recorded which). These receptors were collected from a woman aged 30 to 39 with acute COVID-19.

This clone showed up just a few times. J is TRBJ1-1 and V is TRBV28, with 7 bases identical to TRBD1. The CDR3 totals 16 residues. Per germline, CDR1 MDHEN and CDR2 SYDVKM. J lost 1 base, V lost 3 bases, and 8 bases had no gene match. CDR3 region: CASSFFWTGQNTEAFF. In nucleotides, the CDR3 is TGTGCCAGCAGTTTCTTCTGGACAGGACAGAACACTGAAGCTTTCTTT.

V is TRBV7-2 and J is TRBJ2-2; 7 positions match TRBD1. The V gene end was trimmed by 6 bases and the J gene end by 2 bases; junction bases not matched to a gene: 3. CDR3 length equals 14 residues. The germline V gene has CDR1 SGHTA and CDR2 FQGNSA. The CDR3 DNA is TGTGCCAGCAGAGGGACAGTCAACACCGGGGAGCTGTTTTTT. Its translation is CASRGTVNTGELFF. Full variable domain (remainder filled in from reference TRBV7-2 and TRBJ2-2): GAGVSQSPSNKVTEKGKDVELRCDPISGHTALYWYRQSLGQGLEFLIYFQGNSAPDKSGLPSDRFSAERTGGSVSTLTIQRTQQEDSAVYLCASRGTVNTGELFFGEGSRLTVL.

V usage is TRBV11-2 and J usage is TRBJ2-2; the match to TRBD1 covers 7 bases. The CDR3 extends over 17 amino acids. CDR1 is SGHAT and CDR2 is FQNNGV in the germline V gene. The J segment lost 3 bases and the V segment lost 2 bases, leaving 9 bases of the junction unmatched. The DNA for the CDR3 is TGTGCCAGCAGCTTACACGGCCAGGGGGTTTACACCGGGGAGCTGTTTTTT. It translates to CASSLHGQGVYTGELFF.

The CDR3 is CASSLVGTGDNEQFF. The CDR3 DNA follows: TGTGCCAGCAGCTTAGTCGGGACAGGGGACAATGAGCAGTTCTTC. V and J are TRBV11-2 and TRBJ2-1; 10 bases match TRBD1. The CDR3 is made up of 15 amino acids. With V trimmed by 1 base and J by 5 bases, 2 bases remained unmatched. In germline, CDR1 is SGHAT, CDR2 FQNNGV.

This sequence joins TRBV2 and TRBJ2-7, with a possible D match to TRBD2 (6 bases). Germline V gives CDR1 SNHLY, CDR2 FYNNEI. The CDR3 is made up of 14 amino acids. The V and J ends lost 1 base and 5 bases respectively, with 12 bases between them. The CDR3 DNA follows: TGTGCCAGCAGTGAAGGGGTCGGGAGAGACGAGCAGTACTTC. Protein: CASSEGVGRDEQYF. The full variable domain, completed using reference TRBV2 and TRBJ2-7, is EPEVTQTPSHQVTQMGQEVILRCVPISNHLYFYWYRQILGQKVEFLVSFYNNEISEKSEIFDDQFSVERPDGSNFTLKIRSTKLEDSAMYFCASSEGVGRDEQYFGPGTRLTVT.

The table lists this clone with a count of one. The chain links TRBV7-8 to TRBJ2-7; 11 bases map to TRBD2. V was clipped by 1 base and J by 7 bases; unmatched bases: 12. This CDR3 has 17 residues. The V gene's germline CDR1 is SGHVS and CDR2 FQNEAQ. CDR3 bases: TGTGCCAGCAGCTTAGGGCTAGCGGGGGGAATTGGATCAGAGCAGTACTTC. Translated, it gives CASSLGLAGGIGSEQYF.

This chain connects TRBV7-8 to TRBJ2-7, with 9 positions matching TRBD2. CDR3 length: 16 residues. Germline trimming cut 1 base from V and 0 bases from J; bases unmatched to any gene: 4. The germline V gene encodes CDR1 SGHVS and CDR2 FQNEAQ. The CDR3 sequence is CASSLGASGVSYEQYF. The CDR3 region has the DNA TGTGCCAGCAGCTTAGGCGCTAGCGGGGTCTCCTACGAGCAGTACTTC.

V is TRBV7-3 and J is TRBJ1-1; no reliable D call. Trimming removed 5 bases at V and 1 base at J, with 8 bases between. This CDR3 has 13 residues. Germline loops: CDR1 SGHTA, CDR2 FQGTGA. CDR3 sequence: CASSQQANTEAFF. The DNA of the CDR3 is TGTGCCAGCAGCCAGCAGGCGAACACTGAAGCTTTCTTT.

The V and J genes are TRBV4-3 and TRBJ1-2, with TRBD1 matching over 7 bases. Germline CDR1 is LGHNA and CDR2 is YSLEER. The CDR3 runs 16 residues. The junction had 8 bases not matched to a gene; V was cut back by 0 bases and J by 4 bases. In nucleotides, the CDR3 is TGCGCCAGCAGCCAAGATCCCGAACAGGGGTCCTATGGCTACACCTTC. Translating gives CASSQDPEQGSYGYTF.

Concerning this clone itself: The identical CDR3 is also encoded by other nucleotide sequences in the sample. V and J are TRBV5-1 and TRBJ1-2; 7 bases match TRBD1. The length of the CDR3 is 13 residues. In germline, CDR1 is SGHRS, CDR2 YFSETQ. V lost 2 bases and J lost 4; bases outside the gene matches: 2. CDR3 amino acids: CASSLDRVYGYTF. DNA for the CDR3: TGCGCCAGCAGCTTAGACAGGGTCTATGGCTACACCTTC.

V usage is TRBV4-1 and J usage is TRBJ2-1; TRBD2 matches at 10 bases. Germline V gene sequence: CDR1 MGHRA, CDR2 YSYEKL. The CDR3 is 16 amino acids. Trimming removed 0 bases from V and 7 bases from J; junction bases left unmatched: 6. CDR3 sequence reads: CASSQDPSGSLNEQFF. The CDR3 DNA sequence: TGCGCCAGCAGCCAAGACCCTAGCGGGAGTCTTAATGAGCAGTTCTTC.

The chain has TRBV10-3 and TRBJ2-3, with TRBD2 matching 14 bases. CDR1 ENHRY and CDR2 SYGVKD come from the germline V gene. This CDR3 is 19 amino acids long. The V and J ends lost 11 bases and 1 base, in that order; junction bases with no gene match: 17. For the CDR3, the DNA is TGTGCCCCCCTCGGAAGTCGGGGGACTAGCGGGGGCCGCACAGATACGCAGTATTTT. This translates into CAPLGSRGTSGGRTDTQYF.

The CDR3 nucleotides read TGTGCCATCACCAGAGCGGGGGGAAACAATGAGCAGTTCTTC. Its translation: CAITRAGGNNEQFF. The chain combines TRBV10-3 with TRBJ2-1, with 9 bases aligning to TRBD2. CDR1 is ENHRY, CDR2 SYGVKD, per germline. This CDR3 has 14 residues. The V and J ends lost 7 bases and 5 bases, in that order; junction bases with no gene match: 6.

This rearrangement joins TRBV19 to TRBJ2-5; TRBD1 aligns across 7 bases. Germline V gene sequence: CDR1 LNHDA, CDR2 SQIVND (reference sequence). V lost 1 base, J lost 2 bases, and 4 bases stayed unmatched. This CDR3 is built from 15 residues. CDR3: CASSIVPGQQETQYF. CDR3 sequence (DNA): TGTGCCAGTAGTATAGTGCCGGGACAGCAAGAGACCCAGTACTTC.

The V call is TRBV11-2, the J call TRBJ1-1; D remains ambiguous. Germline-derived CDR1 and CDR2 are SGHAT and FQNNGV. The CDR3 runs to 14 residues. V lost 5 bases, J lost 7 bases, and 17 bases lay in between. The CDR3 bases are TGTGCCAGCAGCCAGACATCGAGGGAGAGTGAAGCTTTCTTT. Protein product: CASSQTSRESEAFF.